What follows are 24 T cell receptor beta chains derived from one specimen sequenced in a study of CD8 T cells in Susac syndrome. Random hexamers served to reverse transcribe about 0.5 to 1 ug RNA. TCRdb reanalysed the immunoSEQ multiplex PCR reads using MiXCR and keeps one entry per CDR3 protein. This table has approximately 140,000 distinct CDR3 sequences, roughly 94% appearing once. Sequenced input: CD8+ T cells from PBMCs. The receptors stem from a human donor in good health.

CDR3 sequence reads: CASSLDLRASYNEQFF. CDR3 sequence (DNA): TGTGCCAGCAGTTTAGATCTGCGGGCCTCCTACAATGAGCAGTTCTTC. The J gene is TRBJ2-1, the V gene TRBV12-3 or TRBV12-4; maybe TRBD2 (5 bases). The CDR3 runs to 16 residues. V lost 1 base, J lost 0 bases, and 10 bases lay in between.

The chain carries TRBV4-2 and TRBJ2-7, with D uncertain. Germline lookup yields CDR1 LGHNA and CDR2 YNFKEQ. Trimming left V 0 bases short and J 7 bases short, with 7 bases between. The CDR3 loop spans 12 amino acids. The CDR3 region is CASSQDGWEQYF. The CDR3 nucleotides are TGTGCCAGCAGCCAAGATGGGTGGGAGCAGTACTTC.

The genes are TRBV6-5 and TRBJ1-1; 10 bases line up with TRBD1. The trim removed 5 bases at V and 1 base at J, leaving 1 base unmatched. Looked up from germline, CDR1 is MNHEY and CDR2 is SVGAGI. The CDR3 extends over 14 amino acids. The CDR3 DNA sequence: TGTGCCAGCAGTGGGGACAGGGGGAACACTGAAGCTTTCTTT. Amino acids: CASSGDRGNTEAFF.

The chain couples TRBV9 to TRBJ2-1; TRBD2 aligns across 10 bases. Germline values: CDR1 SGDLS, CDR2 YYNGEE. V dropped 0 bases and J dropped 8; count of bases not matched to a gene: 5. The CDR3 is made up of 15 amino acids. CDR3 nucleotide sequence: TGTGCCAGCAGCGTAGGGTCTAGCGGGAGTTATGAGCAGTTCTTC. Translation: CASSVGSSGSYEQFF.

This chain uses TRBV27 with TRBJ2-7, with 8 bases fitting TRBD1. The CDR3 is 17 residues long. With V trimmed by 3 bases and J by 2 bases, 12 bases remained unmatched. Germline CDR1 and CDR2: MNHEY and SMNVEV (reference sequence). The CDR3 nucleotides are TGTGCCAGCAGTTTGTCGGGACAGGCCCCTTGGACCTACGAGCAGTACTTC. Protein sequence: CASSLSGQAPWTYEQYF.

The chain couples TRBV27 to TRBJ1-3; no clear D. CDR1 is MNHEY and CDR2 is SMNVEV in the germline V gene (reference sequence). The CDR3 contains 14 residues. The germline V and J ends were trimmed by 2 bases and 2 bases, with 7 bases remaining between them. The CDR3: CASSLRATGNTIYF. CDR3 bases: TGTGCCAGCAGTTTAAGGGCAACTGGAAACACCATATATTTT.

Here the CDR3 DNA reads TGTGCCAGCAGCACTGTTCCAGATACGCAGTATTTT. Protein product: CASSTVPDTQYF. V and J are TRBV6-2 or TRBV6-3 and TRBJ2-3, with D unresolved. CDR3 length equals 12 residues. Trimming shortened V by 6 bases and J by 4 bases, and 8 bases separated the two germline ends. Germline loops: CDR1 MNHEY, CDR2 SVGEGT.

V gene TRBV12-3 or TRBV12-4 combines with J gene TRBJ2-7, with TRBD1 matching over 9 bases. J was trimmed by 4 bases and V by 4 bases; bases with no gene match: 8. This CDR3 spans 15 amino acids. The CDR3 reads CASSSNRGLWYEQYF. The CDR3 DNA reads as TGTGCCAGCAGTTCTAACAGGGGGCTGTGGTACGAGCAGTACTTC.

The rearrangement joins TRBV30 to TRBJ2-1; 10 bases agree with TRBD2. V lost 3 bases, J lost 7 bases, and 9 bases stayed unmatched. CDR3 length equals 15 residues. Germline CDR1 and CDR2: GTSNPN and SVGIG (reference sequence). CDR3 bases: TGTGCCTGGAGCCCGGGACTAGCGAGTGGGAATGAGCAGTTCTTC. This gives the protein CAWSPGLASGNEQFF.

The chain uses TRBV7-9 and TRBJ2-1; no clear D gene. Trimming shortened V by 6 bases and J by 9 bases, and 9 bases separated the two germline ends. Germline-derived CDR1 and CDR2 are SEHNR and FQNEAQ (reference sequence). This CDR3 comprises 11 residues. For the CDR3, the DNA is TGTGCCAGCAGGGATGGTAGTGAGCAGTTCTTC. Encoded protein: CASRDGSEQFF.

The genes are TRBV29-1 and TRBJ2-6; D is uncertain. Germline V gene data show CDR1 as SQVTM and CDR2 as ANQGSEA. CDR3 length equals 18 residues. Trimming shortened V by 0 bases and J by 0 bases, and 15 bases separated the two germline ends. DNA for the CDR3: TGCAGCGTTGAAGAACTCCCCCCCCAATCCTCTGGGGCCAACGTCCTGACTTTC. Translating it yields CSVEELPPQSSGANVLTF.

The V call is TRBV27, the J call TRBJ2-1; D gene unclear. CDR1 is MNHEY, CDR2 SMNVEV, per germline (reference sequence). V was shortened by 7 bases and J by 5 bases, with 12 bases between the two germline ends. This CDR3 contains 13 residues. The CDR3 spells CASTPGPNNEQFF. The CDR3 coding sequence is TGTGCCAGCACCCCGGGTCCGAACAATGAGCAGTTCTTC.

J is TRBJ2-7 and V is TRBV4-3; no clear D. V lost 4 bases and J lost 1, with 11 bases in between. CDR1 LGHNA and CDR2 YSLEER come from the germline V gene. CDR3 length: 14 residues. The CDR3 loop reads CASSPRGGSYEQYF. The CDR3 region has the DNA TGCGCCAGCAGCCCCCGCGGTGGTTCCTACGAGCAGTACTTC.

The CDR3 loop is CSAVGVMNTEAFF. The CDR3 DNA reads TGCAGTGCTGTGGGTGTTATGAACACTGAAGCTTTCTTT. The rearrangement uses TRBV20-1 and TRBJ1-1, with D hard to call. CDR3 length: 13 amino acids. Deletions cut 5 bases from V and 0 bases from J, with 10 bases between. Germline V lookup: CDR1 DFQATT, CDR2 SNEGSKA (reference sequence).

This sequence joins TRBV2 and TRBJ2-1; the D call may be TRBD1 or TRBD2 (5 bases each). The V end was cut by 6 bases, the J end by 2 bases, with 11 bases between. Per the germline V gene, CDR1 is SNHLY and CDR2 is FYNNEI. The CDR3 is made up of 14 amino acids. CDR3 amino acids: CASRGTATYNEQFF. CDR3 bases: TGTGCCAGCAGGGGGACGGCTACCTACAATGAGCAGTTCTTC.

The V call is TRBV4-2, the J call TRBJ2-2; D not resolved. With 0 bases removed from V and 1 base from J, the gap between germline ends came to 3 bases. This CDR3 region has 14 residues. The germline gives CDR1 LGHNA, CDR2 YNFKEQ. The CDR3: CASSQDRNTGELFF. The CDR3 bases are TGTGCCAGCAGCCAAGATCGGAACACCGGGGAGCTGTTTTTT.

The chain employs TRBV20-1 and TRBJ2-1; D gene uncertain. V was trimmed by 3 bases and J by 0 bases, leaving 15 bases between them. This CDR3 spans 16 amino acids. Germline CDR1 reads DFQATT; CDR2 reads SNEGSKA (reference sequence). For the CDR3, the DNA is TGCAGTGCTAGCCCAATGACTGGATACTCCTACAATGAGCAGTTCTTC. Its protein product is CSASPMTGYSYNEQFF.

This sequence joins TRBV5-6 and TRBJ2-1; D might be TRBD1 or TRBD2, each matching 5 bases. The CDR3 has 16 amino acids. Germline V gene data show CDR1 as SGHDT and CDR2 as YYEEEE. V gave up 0 bases and J gave up 5 bases, with 15 bases separating them. For the CDR3, the DNA is TGTGCCAGCAGCTTGGTCGTAGCCCGGGACGACAATGAGCAGTTCTTC. Translation gives CASSLVVARDDNEQFF.

V gene TRBV30 combines with J gene TRBJ1-1, with D uncertain. V was trimmed by 2 bases and J by 0 bases, leaving 4 bases between them. Germline CDR1 is GTSNPN and CDR2 is SVGIG (reference sequence). This CDR3 has 12 amino acids. CDR3 nucleotide sequence: TGTGCCTGGAGTCCCATGAACACTGAAGCTTTCTTT. Residues: CAWSPMNTEAFF. The whole variable domain, filled in from reference TRBV30 and TRBJ1-1, reads SQTIHQWPATLVQPVGSPLSLECTVEGTSNPNLYWYRQAAGRGLQLLFYSVGIGQISSEVPQNLSASRPQDRQFILSSKKLLLSDSGFYLCAWSPMNTEAFFGQGTRLTVV.

The rearrangement uses TRBV29-1 and TRBJ1-2; 7 bases map to TRBD1. Losses at the gene ends were 0 bases for V and 5 bases for J; bases not matched to a gene: 3. The germline gives CDR1 SQVTM, CDR2 ANQGSEA. The CDR3 runs 13 residues. The CDR3 loop reads CSVEEEGAYGYTF. Written as DNA, the CDR3 is TGCAGCGTTGAAGAAGAGGGGGCGTATGGCTACACCTTC.

This clonotype is a singleton in its sample. In nucleotides, the CDR3 is TGTGCCAGCACCCCTAGCGGGGCCATCTACGAGCAGTACTTC. It specifies CASTPSGAIYEQYF. The chain couples TRBV7-9 to TRBJ2-7; 9 bases are a match to TRBD2. The germline gives CDR1 SEHNR, CDR2 FQNEAQ (reference sequence). The V gene end was trimmed by 7 bases and the J gene end by 3 bases; junction bases not matched to a gene: 7. This CDR3 comprises 14 residues.

The chain joins TRBV29-1 to TRBJ2-1; TRBD2 matches at 11 bases. The V gene's germline CDR1 is SQVTM and CDR2 ANQGSEA. The V and J ends lost 3 bases and 1 base, in that order; junction bases with no gene match: 2. CDR3 length equals 15 residues. The CDR3 region has the DNA TGCAGCGTTGAGGCTAGCGGGAGGTCCTACAATGAGCAGTTCTTC. Protein sequence: CSVEASGRSYNEQFF.

The chain is built from TRBV27 and TRBJ2-7; TRBD1 matches at 7 bases. The CDR3 runs 16 residues. From germline, CDR1 is MNHEY and CDR2 SMNVEV (reference sequence). Trimming took 5 bases from V and 2 from J; bases not matched to a gene: 12. The CDR3 nucleotides are TGTGCCAGCAGTCCATCATCCGGGACAGAAACCTACGAGCAGTACTTC. This sequence encodes CASSPSSGTETYEQYF.

V and J are TRBV15 and TRBJ2-5, with D tentatively TRBD1 or TRBD2 (5 bases each). Germline V gene sequence: CDR1 LNHNV, CDR2 YYDKDF (reference sequence). Trimming cost V 3 bases and J 2 bases, with 10 bases left between them. This CDR3 contains 14 residues. In nucleotides, the CDR3 is TGTGCCACCAGCAGCCGGGACGCTCAAGAGACCCAGTACTTC. The encoded protein is CATSSRDAQETQYF.